The clone carrying this T cell receptor (beta chain) was seen only once. The data were taken from a study of blood T cell repertoires in COVID-19. Study summary: T cells, B-cell-depleted T cells, or PBMCs provided the cDNA or gDNA that served as material.

Original data processing: Amplification of reference gene primers provided the estimated nucleated cell counts. The table came from immunoSEQ multiplex PCR; TCRdb's copy has only in-frame clones and leaves some out. The V and J calls and clone size were taken over from that table, and D and trimming were inferred from the DNA. The profile shows some 190,000 clones, approximately 91% of them singletons. The sequenced material came from peripheral blood. This clonotype was obtained from a woman aged 40 to 50 who had recovered from COVID-19.

In DNA, the CDR3 is TGTGCCAGCAGCTTAGTTTTTGAGGGAGGCCAGCCCCAGCATTTT. Residues: CASSLVFEGGQPQHF. The chain recombines TRBV7-2 with TRBJ1-5; D uncertain. CDR1 SGHTA and CDR2 FQGNSA come from the germline V gene. CDR3 length: 15 amino acids. Trimming removed 1 base from V and 7 bases from J, with 14 bases in between.